These T cell receptor beta chains were read from a single sample in a study of Ad26.COV2.S vaccination and SARS-CoV-2 variants. Clones were read by immunoSEQ multiplex PCR, and TCRdb kept only the in-frame ones, dropping some. The table lists about 350,000 clones, 92% of them singletons. The starting material was peripheral blood, obtained after recovery from COVID-19. All receptors come from a human donor who had recovered from COVID-19. Both conserved end residues are part of each CDR3. The order of the fields is J gene, V gene, clone size, D gene, CDR3 protein, CDR3 DNA. A D gene is named only where the DNA matches it firmly. Clone size is shown for a subset of rows, as once, few, many or a class of expanded clone.

j_call: TRBJ2-3; v_call: TRBV6-4; clone_size: -; d_call: TRBD1; cdr3_aa: CASSDERDRGRTDTQYF; cdr3_nt: TGTGCCAGCAGTGACGAGAGGGACAGGGGTAGGACAGATACGCAGTATTTT
j_call: TRBJ2-7; v_call: TRBV5-1; clone_size: -; d_call: -; cdr3_aa: CASSTAAGQGYVEQYF; cdr3_nt: TGCGCCAGCAGCACCGCGGCGGGGCAGGGTTATGTTGAGCAGTACTTC
j_call: TRBJ2-7; v_call: TRBV3-1/TRBV3-2; clone_size: -; d_call: TRBD2; cdr3_aa: CASSQDRSGGAMDEQYF; cdr3_nt: TGTGCCAGCAGCCAAGATCGGTCGGGGGGGGCCATGGACGAGCAGTACTTC
j_call: TRBJ2-1; v_call: TRBV14; clone_size: once; d_call: -; cdr3_aa: CASSQERGLREQFF; cdr3_nt: TGTGCCAGCAGCCAAGAGCGGGGCCTAAGGGAGCAGTTCTTC
j_call: TRBJ2-3; v_call: TRBV10-1; clone_size: -; d_call: TRBD1; cdr3_aa: CASSGTGVRDTQYF; cdr3_nt: TGCGCCAGCAGTGGGACAGGGGTGAGAGATACGCAGTATTTT
j_call: TRBJ2-7; v_call: TRBV5-5; clone_size: few; d_call: -; cdr3_aa: CASSSSPDASYEQYF; cdr3_nt: TGTGCCAGCAGCTCATCACCCGACGCATCCTACGAGCAGTACTTC
j_call: TRBJ2-1; v_call: TRBV5-1; clone_size: -; d_call: TRBD2; cdr3_aa: CASRDSGVSYNEQFF; cdr3_nt: TGCGCCAGCAGGGATAGCGGGGTCTCCTACAATGAGCAGTTCTTC
j_call: TRBJ2-7; v_call: TRBV4-3; clone_size: -; d_call: TRBD1; cdr3_aa: CASSQDAGGWEQYF; cdr3_nt: TGCGCCAGCAGCCAAGACGCAGGGGGCTGGGAGCAGTACTTC
j_call: TRBJ1-1; v_call: TRBV12-3/TRBV12-4; clone_size: -; d_call: -; cdr3_aa: CASTIRGGTEAFF; cdr3_nt: TGTGCCAGCACTATTAGGGGGGGGACTGAAGCTTTCTTT
j_call: TRBJ2-4; v_call: TRBV3-1/TRBV3-2; clone_size: -; d_call: -; cdr3_aa: CASSPNIQYF; cdr3_nt: TGTGCCAGCAGCCCCAACATTCAGTACTTC
j_call: TRBJ2-7; v_call: TRBV20-1; clone_size: -; d_call: -; cdr3_aa: CSASTDYEQYF; cdr3_nt: TGCAGTGCTAGTACCGATTACGAGCAGTACTTC
j_call: TRBJ1-3; v_call: TRBV9; clone_size: -; d_call: -; cdr3_aa: CASSLSGNTIYF; cdr3_nt: TGTGCCAGCAGCCTCTCTGGAAACACCATATATTTT
j_call: TRBJ2-7; v_call: TRBV4-1; clone_size: -; d_call: TRBD2; cdr3_aa: CASSQAAGGEQYF; cdr3_nt: TGCGCCAGCAGCCAAGCCGCCGGGGGGGAGCAGTACTTC
j_call: TRBJ1-2; v_call: TRBV20-1; clone_size: few; d_call: -; cdr3_aa: CSANHPGGYTF; cdr3_nt: TGCAGTGCTAACCATCCGGGAGGCTACACCTTC
j_call: TRBJ1-6; v_call: TRBV19; clone_size: -; d_call: -; cdr3_aa: CASSTQGGAPLHF; cdr3_nt: TGTGCCAGTAGTACCCAGGGAGGGGCACCCCTCCACTTT
j_call: TRBJ1-1; v_call: TRBV5-1; clone_size: once; d_call: TRBD1; cdr3_aa: CASSTDRGPGEAFF; cdr3_nt: TGCGCCAGCAGCACAGACAGGGGGCCGGGTGAAGCTTTCTTT
j_call: TRBJ1-1; v_call: TRBV6-5; clone_size: -; d_call: -; cdr3_aa: CASRRGMHSEAFF; cdr3_nt: TGTGCCAGCAGGAGGGGCATGCACTCTGAAGCTTTCTTT
j_call: TRBJ1-1; v_call: TRBV5-1; clone_size: -; d_call: TRBD1; cdr3_aa: CASSLGDRPTTEAFF; cdr3_nt: TGCGCCAGCAGCTTGGGGGACAGGCCTACCACTGAAGCTTTCTTT
j_call: TRBJ2-2; v_call: TRBV11-3; clone_size: -; d_call: -; cdr3_aa: CASSLGGSAGELFF; cdr3_nt: TGTGCCAGCAGCTTAGGTGGGAGCGCCGGGGAGCTGTTTTTT
j_call: TRBJ2-2; v_call: TRBV6-1; clone_size: -; d_call: -; cdr3_aa: CASSEAVTTNTGELFF; cdr3_nt: TGTGCCAGCAGTGAAGCGGTCACCACGAACACCGGGGAGCTGTTTTTT
j_call: TRBJ2-3; v_call: TRBV9; clone_size: -; d_call: TRBD2; cdr3_aa: CASSLTSGGRTDTQYF; cdr3_nt: TGTGCCAGCAGCCTAACTAGCGGGGGGAGGACAGATACGCAGTATTTT
j_call: TRBJ2-7; v_call: TRBV7-2; clone_size: once; d_call: -; cdr3_aa: CASSLIASSGSEQYF; cdr3_nt: TGTGCCAGCAGCTTGATAGCATCGTCAGGATCCGAGCAGTACTTC
j_call: TRBJ1-5; v_call: TRBV29-1; clone_size: -; d_call: TRBD1; cdr3_aa: CSAGTGRNQPQHF; cdr3_nt: TGCAGCGCCGGGACAGGCCGCAATCAGCCCCAGCATTTT
j_call: TRBJ1-2; v_call: TRBV9; clone_size: few; d_call: -; cdr3_aa: CASSVSGYRGYTF; cdr3_nt: TGTGCCAGCAGCGTATCGGGGTATAGGGGCTACACCTTC
j_call: TRBJ1-6; v_call: TRBV10-1; clone_size: -; d_call: -; cdr3_aa: CASSEFRYGESPLHF; cdr3_nt: TGCGCCAGCAGTGAATTTCGGTACGGGGAGTCACCCCTCCACTTT
j_call: TRBJ2-6; v_call: TRBV18; clone_size: -; d_call: -; cdr3_aa: CASSSGTPNSGANVLTF; cdr3_nt: TGTGCCAGCTCATCCGGGACGCCAAACTCTGGGGCCAACGTCCTGACTTTC
j_call: TRBJ1-2; v_call: TRBV28; clone_size: -; d_call: TRBD1; cdr3_aa: CASSPRGGIYGYTF; cdr3_nt: TGTGCCAGCAGCCCCAGGGGGGGGATCTATGGCTACACCTTC
j_call: TRBJ1-5; v_call: TRBV18; clone_size: -; d_call: -; cdr3_aa: CASSPAREFYQPQHF; cdr3_nt: TGTGCCAGCTCACCAGCCAGGGAGTTTTACCAGCCCCAGCATTTT
j_call: TRBJ1-5; v_call: TRBV7-8; clone_size: -; d_call: -; cdr3_aa: CASSSRGNQPQHF; cdr3_nt: TGTGCCAGCAGCTCCAGGGGAAATCAGCCCCAGCATTTT
j_call: TRBJ2-7; v_call: TRBV27; clone_size: -; d_call: TRBD1; cdr3_aa: CASSRTGLSHEQYF; cdr3_nt: TGTGCCAGCAGCCGGACAGGGTTATCGCACGAGCAGTACTTC
j_call: TRBJ1-3; v_call: TRBV11-2; clone_size: once; d_call: -; cdr3_aa: CASSLAGSGNTIYF; cdr3_nt: TGTGCCAGCAGCTTAGCCGGCTCTGGAAACACCATATATTTT
j_call: TRBJ1-3; v_call: TRBV5-6; clone_size: -; d_call: -; cdr3_aa: CASGLRFPGNTIYF; cdr3_nt: TGTGCCAGCGGATTACGGTTTCCTGGAAACACCATATATTTT
j_call: TRBJ2-5; v_call: TRBV7-9; clone_size: once; d_call: TRBD2; cdr3_aa: CASSRGTSGGQETQYF; cdr3_nt: TGTGCCAGCAGCCGCGGGACTAGCGGGGGGCAAGAGACCCAGTACTTC
j_call: TRBJ2-7; v_call: TRBV11-2; clone_size: -; d_call: -; cdr3_aa: CASSIRGFDYEQYF; cdr3_nt: TGTGCCAGCAGCATCCGGGGCTTCGATTACGAGCAGTACTTC
j_call: TRBJ2-1; v_call: TRBV10-3; clone_size: -; d_call: TRBD2; cdr3_aa: CAIQTGTSGGNEQFF; cdr3_nt: TGTGCCATTCAAACCGGGACTAGCGGGGGGAATGAGCAGTTCTTC
j_call: TRBJ2-1; v_call: TRBV10-3; clone_size: -; d_call: TRBD2; cdr3_aa: CAISGTSGGQPYNEQFF; cdr3_nt: TGTGCCATCAGTGGGACTAGCGGGGGCCAGCCCTACAATGAGCAGTTCTTC
j_call: TRBJ2-1; v_call: TRBV19; clone_size: -; d_call: -; cdr3_aa: CASSILTGITYNEQFF; cdr3_nt: TGTGCCAGTAGTATCCTGACGGGGATCACCTACAATGAGCAGTTCTTC
j_call: TRBJ2-3; v_call: TRBV6-2/TRBV6-3; clone_size: -; d_call: TRBD2; cdr3_aa: CASSSGVGGAGTDTQYF; cdr3_nt: TGTGCCAGCAGTTCCGGGGTCGGGGGGGCTGGCACAGATACGCAGTATTTT
j_call: TRBJ2-3; v_call: TRBV27; clone_size: -; d_call: -; cdr3_aa: CASSLYQGFFADTQYF; cdr3_nt: TGTGCCAGCAGTTTATACCAGGGGTTTTTCGCAGATACGCAGTATTTT
j_call: TRBJ1-6; v_call: TRBV6-5; clone_size: -; d_call: -; cdr3_aa: CASSYSDPTSPLHF; cdr3_nt: TGTGCCAGCAGTTACTCAGACCCAACCTCACCCCTCCACTTT
j_call: TRBJ2-3; v_call: TRBV11-2; clone_size: once; d_call: -; cdr3_aa: CASRPLDGGTDTQYF; cdr3_nt: TGTGCCAGCAGGCCCCTTGACGGGGGAACAGATACGCAGTATTTT
j_call: TRBJ2-5; v_call: TRBV27; clone_size: -; d_call: TRBD2; cdr3_aa: CASSLQNGGAGETQYF; cdr3_nt: TGTGCCAGCAGTTTACAAAACGGGGGGGCCGGAGAGACCCAGTACTTC
j_call: TRBJ2-3; v_call: TRBV20-1; clone_size: -; d_call: -; cdr3_aa: CSASVGTDTQYF; cdr3_nt: TGCAGTGCTAGTGTCGGCACAGATACGCAGTATTTT
j_call: TRBJ1-1; v_call: TRBV24-1; clone_size: -; d_call: -; cdr3_aa: CATSDLEPGLNTEAFF; cdr3_nt: TGTGCCACCAGTGATTTGGAGCCGGGGTTGAACACTGAAGCTTTCTTT
j_call: TRBJ1-3; v_call: TRBV5-1; clone_size: -; d_call: TRBD1; cdr3_aa: CASSLNPGTGSGNTIYF; cdr3_nt: TGCGCCAGCAGCTTGAATCCCGGGACAGGGTCTGGAAACACCATATATTTT
j_call: TRBJ2-5; v_call: TRBV20-1; clone_size: once; d_call: TRBD1; cdr3_aa: CSADREETQYF; cdr3_nt: TGCAGTGCGGACAGGGAAGAGACCCAGTACTTC
j_call: TRBJ2-3; v_call: TRBV21-1; clone_size: -; d_call: -; cdr3_aa: CASSSKRTSTDTQYF; cdr3_nt: TGTGCCAGCAGCTCGAAGAGGACAAGCACAGATACGCAGTATTTT
j_call: TRBJ2-7; v_call: TRBV5-6; clone_size: -; d_call: TRBD1; cdr3_aa: CASSLRGGTYEQYF; cdr3_nt: TGTGCCAGCAGCTTGAGAGGGGGCACCTACGAGCAGTACTTC
j_call: TRBJ2-7; v_call: TRBV4-3; clone_size: few; d_call: TRBD1; cdr3_aa: CASSPDRGPYEQYF; cdr3_nt: TGCGCCAGCAGCCCCGACAGGGGGCCCTACGAGCAGTACTTC
j_call: TRBJ2-7; v_call: TRBV5-4; clone_size: -; d_call: -; cdr3_aa: CASSSELGDYEQYF; cdr3_nt: TGTGCCAGCAGCTCGGAGCTCGGGGACTACGAGCAGTACTTC
j_call: TRBJ1-6; v_call: TRBV13; clone_size: -; d_call: TRBD1; cdr3_aa: CASSLGQGPFGSPLHF; cdr3_nt: TGTGCCAGCAGCTTGGGACAGGGCCCCTTCGGGTCACCCCTCCACTTT
j_call: TRBJ1-1; v_call: TRBV5-4; clone_size: few; d_call: -; cdr3_aa: CASSLGGNTEAFF; cdr3_nt: TGTGCCAGCAGCTTGGGGGGGAACACTGAAGCTTTCTTT